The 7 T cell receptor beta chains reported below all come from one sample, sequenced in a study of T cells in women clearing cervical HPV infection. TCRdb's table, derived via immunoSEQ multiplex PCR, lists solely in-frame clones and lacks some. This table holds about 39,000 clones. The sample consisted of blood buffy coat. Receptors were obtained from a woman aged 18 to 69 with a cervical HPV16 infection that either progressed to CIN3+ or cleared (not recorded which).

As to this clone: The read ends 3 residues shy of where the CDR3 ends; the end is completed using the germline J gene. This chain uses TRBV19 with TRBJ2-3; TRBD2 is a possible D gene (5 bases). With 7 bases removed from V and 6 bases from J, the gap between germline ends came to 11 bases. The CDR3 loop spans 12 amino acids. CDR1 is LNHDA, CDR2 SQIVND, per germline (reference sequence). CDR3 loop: CASKRGSDTQYF. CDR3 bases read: TGTGCCAGTAAACGGGGTTCGGATACG.

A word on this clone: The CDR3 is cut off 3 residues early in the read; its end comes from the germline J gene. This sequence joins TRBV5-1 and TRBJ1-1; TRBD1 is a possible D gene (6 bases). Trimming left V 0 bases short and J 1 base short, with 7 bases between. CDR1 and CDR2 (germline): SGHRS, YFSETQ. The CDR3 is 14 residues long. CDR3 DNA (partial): TGCGCCAGCAGCTTGGTAGGGGGGAACACTGAA. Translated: CASSLVGGNTE. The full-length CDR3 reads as CASSLVGGNTEAFF.

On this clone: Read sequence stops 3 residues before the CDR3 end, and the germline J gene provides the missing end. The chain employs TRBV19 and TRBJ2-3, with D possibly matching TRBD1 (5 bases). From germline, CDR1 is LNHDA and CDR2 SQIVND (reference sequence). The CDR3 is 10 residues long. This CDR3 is CASGALTQYF. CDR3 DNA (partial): TGTGCCAGTGGGGCTTTGACG.

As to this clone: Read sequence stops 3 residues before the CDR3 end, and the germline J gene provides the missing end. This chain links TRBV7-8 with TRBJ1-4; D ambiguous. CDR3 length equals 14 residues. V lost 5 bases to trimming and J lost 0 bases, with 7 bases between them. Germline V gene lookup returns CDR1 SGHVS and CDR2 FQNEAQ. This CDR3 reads CASSRSSTNEKLFF. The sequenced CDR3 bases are TGTGCCAGCAGCCGGTCGTCAACTAATGAAAAA. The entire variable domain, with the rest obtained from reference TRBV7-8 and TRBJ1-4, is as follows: GAGVSQSPRYKVAKRGQDVALRCDPISGHVSLFWYQQALGQGPEFLTYFQNEAQLDKSGLPSDRFFAERPEGSVSTLKIQRTQQEDSAVYLCASSRSSTNEKLFFGSGTQLSVL.

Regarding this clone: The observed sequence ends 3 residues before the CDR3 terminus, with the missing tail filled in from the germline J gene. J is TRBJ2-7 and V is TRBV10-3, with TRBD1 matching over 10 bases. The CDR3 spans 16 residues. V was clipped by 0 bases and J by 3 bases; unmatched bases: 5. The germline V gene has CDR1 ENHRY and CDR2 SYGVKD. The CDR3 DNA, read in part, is TGTGCCATCAGTGAGTCGGGGGACAGGGGCATCTACGAG. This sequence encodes CAISESGDRGIYE. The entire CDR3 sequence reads CAISESGDRGIYEQYF.

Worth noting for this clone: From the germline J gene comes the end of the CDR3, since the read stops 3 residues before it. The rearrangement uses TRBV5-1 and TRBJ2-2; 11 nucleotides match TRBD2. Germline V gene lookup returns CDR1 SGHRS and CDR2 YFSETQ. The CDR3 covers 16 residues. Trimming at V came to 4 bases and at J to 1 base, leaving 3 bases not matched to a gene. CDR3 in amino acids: CASSLGLAVNTGELFF. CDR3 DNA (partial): TGCGCCAGCAGCCTGGGACTAGCGGTGAACACCGGGGAG.

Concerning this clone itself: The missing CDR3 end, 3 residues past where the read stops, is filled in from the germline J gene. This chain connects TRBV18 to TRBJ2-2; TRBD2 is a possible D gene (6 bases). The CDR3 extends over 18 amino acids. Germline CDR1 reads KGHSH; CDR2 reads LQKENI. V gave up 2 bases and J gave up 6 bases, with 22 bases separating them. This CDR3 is CASSPIPGFGGIAGELFF. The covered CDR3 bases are TGTGCCAGCTCACCAATTCCAGGTTTCGGGGGAATAGCCGGGGAG. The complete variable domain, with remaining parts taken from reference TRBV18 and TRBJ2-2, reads NAGVMQNPRHLVRRRGQEARLRCSPMKGHSHVYWYRQLPEEGLKFMVYLQKENIIDESGMPKERFSAEFPKEGPSILRIQQVVRGDSAAYFCASSPIPGFGGIAGELFFGEGSRLTVL.